This passage covers 3 T cell receptor beta chains from one sample sequenced in a study of blood T cell repertoires in COVID-19. Sequenced by immunoSEQ multiplex PCR; TCRdb stores in-frame clones only, minus some. This table holds tens of thousands of clones, more than 65% found once. Material: peripheral blood. Every receptor here comes from a woman between 45 and 60 years old with acute or convalescent COVID-19.

V usage is TRBV7-6 and J usage is TRBJ1-3; D is uncertain. Per the germline V gene, CDR1 is SGHVS and CDR2 is FNYEAQ. V lost 1 base and J 0 bases, leaving 7 bases between the germline ends. The CDR3 consists of 15 residues. The CDR3 DNA reads TGTGCCAGCAGCTTAGACAGAATCTCTGGAAACACCATATATTTT. The encoded protein is CASSLDRISGNTIYF.

This chain uses TRBV20-1 with TRBJ1-6, with unresolved D. The CDR3 loop spans 13 amino acids. The ends were cut back, 3 bases at V and 4 bases at J, with 7 bases in the middle. The germline gives CDR1 DFQATT, CDR2 SNEGSKA (reference sequence). In DNA, the CDR3 is TGCAGTGCTAGTACGGGATATAATTCACCCCTCCACTTT. It is translated as CSASTGYNSPLHF.

The rearrangement links TRBV7-3 to TRBJ2-7, with D maybe TRBD1 (6 bases). The CDR3 totals 14 residues. Germline V lookup: CDR1 SGHTA, CDR2 FQGTGA. The V gene lost 5 bases and the J gene lost 2 bases, with 13 bases spanning the gap. CDR3 amino acids: CASSKDSGPYEQYF. Here the CDR3 DNA reads TGTGCCAGCAGCAAGGACAGCGGTCCCTACGAGCAGTACTTC.